The entry below gives a single T cell receptor beta chain sequence along with its context. Clones were read by immunoSEQ multiplex PCR, and TCRdb kept only the in-frame ones, dropping some. The repertoire holds 140,000 to 150,000 clones, with 89% as singletons. V gave up 0 bases and J gave up 6 bases, with 11 bases separating them. Germline assignment: CDR1 SGHRS and CDR2 YFSETQ. This CDR3 region has 14 residues. This specimen comes from a study of control samples from healthy donors and cancer patients. J is TRBJ2-3 and V is TRBV5-1; possibly TRBD1 for D (5 bases). The origin of this receptor is a man aged 25 to 40 in good health. The sequenced material came from blood. The CDR3 reads CASSLGQSGDTQYF. The CDR3 bases are TGCGCCAGCAGCTTGGGACAGTCCGGGGATACGCAGTATTTT. The full variable domain, its missing parts supplied by reference TRBV5-1 and TRBJ2-3, is KAGVTQTPRYLIKTRGQQVTLSCSPISGHRSVSWYQQTPGQGLQFLFEYFSETQRNKGNFPGRFSGRQFSNSRSEMNVSTLELGDSALYLCASSLGQSGDTQYFGPGTRLTVL.